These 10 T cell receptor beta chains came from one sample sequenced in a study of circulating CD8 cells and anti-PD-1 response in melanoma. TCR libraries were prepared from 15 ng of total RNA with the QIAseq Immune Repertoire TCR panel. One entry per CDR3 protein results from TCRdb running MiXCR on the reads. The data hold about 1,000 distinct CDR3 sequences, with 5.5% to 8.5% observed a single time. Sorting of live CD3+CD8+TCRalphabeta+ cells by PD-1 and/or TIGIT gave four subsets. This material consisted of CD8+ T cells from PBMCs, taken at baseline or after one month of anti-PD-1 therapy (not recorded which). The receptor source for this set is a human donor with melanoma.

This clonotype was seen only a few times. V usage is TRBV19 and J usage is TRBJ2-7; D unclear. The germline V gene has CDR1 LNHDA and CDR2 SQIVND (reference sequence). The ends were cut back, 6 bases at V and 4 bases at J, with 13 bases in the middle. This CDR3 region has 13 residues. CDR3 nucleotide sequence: TGTGCCAGTAGCCCCCGGGTCCATTACGAGCAGTACTTC. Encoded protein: CASSPRVHYEQYF. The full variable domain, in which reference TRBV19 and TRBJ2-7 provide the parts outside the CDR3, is DGGITQSPKYLFRKEGQNVTLSCEQNLNHDAMYWYRQDPGQGLRLIYYSQIVNDFQKGDIAEGYSVSREKKESFPLTVTSAQKNPTAFYLCASSPRVHYEQYFGPGTRLTVT.

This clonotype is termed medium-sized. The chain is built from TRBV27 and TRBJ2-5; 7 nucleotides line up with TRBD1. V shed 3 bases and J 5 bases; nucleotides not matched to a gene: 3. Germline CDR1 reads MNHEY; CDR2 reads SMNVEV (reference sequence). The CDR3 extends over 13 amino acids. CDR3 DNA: TGTGCCAGCAGTTTCTTAGGGGGCGAGACCCAGTACTTC. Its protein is CASSFLGGETQYF.

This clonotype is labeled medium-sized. DNA for the CDR3: TGTGCCAGCAGCCCTCTCTCGGGGAATGAGCAGTTCTTC. This sequence encodes CASSPLSGNEQFF. This rearrangement joins TRBV14 to TRBJ2-1; TRBD2 might be the D (5 bases). Between the trimmed V and J ends, which lost 4 bases and 7 bases, there was a span of 11 bases. Germline CDR1 and CDR2: SGHDN and FVKESK. This CDR3 is 13 amino acids long.

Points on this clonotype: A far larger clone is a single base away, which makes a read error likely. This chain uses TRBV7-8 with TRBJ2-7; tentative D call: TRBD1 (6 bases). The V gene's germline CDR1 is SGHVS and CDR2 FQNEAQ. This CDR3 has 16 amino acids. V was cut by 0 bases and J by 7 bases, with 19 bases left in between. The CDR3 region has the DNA TGTGCCAGCAGCTTAGCGACAGGCCCTCTTTACAATGAGCAGTACTTC. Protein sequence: CASSLATGPLYNEQYF.

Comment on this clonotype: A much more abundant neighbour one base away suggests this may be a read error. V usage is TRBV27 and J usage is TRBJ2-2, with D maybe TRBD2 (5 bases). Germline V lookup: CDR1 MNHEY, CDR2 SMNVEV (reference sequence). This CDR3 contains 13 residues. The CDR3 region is CASSLSLTGELLF. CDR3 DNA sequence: TGTGCCAGCAGCCTTAGCCTTACCGGGGAGCTGCTTTTT.

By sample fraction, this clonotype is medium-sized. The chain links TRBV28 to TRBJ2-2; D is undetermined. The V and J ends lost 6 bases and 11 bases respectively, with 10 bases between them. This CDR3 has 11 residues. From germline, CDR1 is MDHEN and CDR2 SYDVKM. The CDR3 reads CASSPSVELFF. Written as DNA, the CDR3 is TGTGCCAGCAGCCCGTCGGTAGAGCTGTTTTTT.

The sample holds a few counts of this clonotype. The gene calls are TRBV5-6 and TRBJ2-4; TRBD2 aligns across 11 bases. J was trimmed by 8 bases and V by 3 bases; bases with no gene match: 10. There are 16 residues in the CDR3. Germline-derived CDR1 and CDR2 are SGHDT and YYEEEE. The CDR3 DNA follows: TGTGCCAGCAGCTCCGTAGCGGGAGGGCCGGGGGACATTCAGTACTTC. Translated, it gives CASSSVAGGPGDIQYF.

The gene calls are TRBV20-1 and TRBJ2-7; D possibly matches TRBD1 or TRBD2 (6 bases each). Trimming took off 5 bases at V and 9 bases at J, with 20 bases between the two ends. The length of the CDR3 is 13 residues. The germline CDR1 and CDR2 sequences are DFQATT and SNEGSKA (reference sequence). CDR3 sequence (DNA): TGCAGTGCTCCACTCGCACAGGGAGGCGCGCAGTACTTC. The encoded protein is CSAPLAQGGAQYF.

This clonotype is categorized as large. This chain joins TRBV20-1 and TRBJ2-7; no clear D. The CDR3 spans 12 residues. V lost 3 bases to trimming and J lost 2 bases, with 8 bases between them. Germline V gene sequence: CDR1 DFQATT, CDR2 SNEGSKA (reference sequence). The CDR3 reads CSARALAYEQYF. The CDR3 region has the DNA TGCAGTGCTAGGGCCCTCGCCTACGAGCAGTACTTC.

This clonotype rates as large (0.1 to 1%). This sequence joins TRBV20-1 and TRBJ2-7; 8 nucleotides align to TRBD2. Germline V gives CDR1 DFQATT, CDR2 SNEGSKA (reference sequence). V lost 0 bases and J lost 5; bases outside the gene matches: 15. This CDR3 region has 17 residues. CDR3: CSARDWQFSGRANEQYF. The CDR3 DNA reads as TGCAGTGCTAGAGATTGGCAGTTTTCCGGGAGGGCCAACGAGCAGTACTTC.